A selection of T cell receptor beta chains follows, all from one sample in a study of CD8+CD57+ T cells in acquired aplastic anemia. MiXCR, applied by TCRdb to the reads, yields one record per CDR3 protein. The sample has 250,000 to 350,000 distinct CDR3 sequences, approximately 60% seen once. The sequenced sample was sorted CD4+, CD8+, or CD8+CD57+ T cells (not recorded which) from PBMCs. The receptors stem from a human donor with aplastic anemia. Each CDR3 is given with its conserved first and last residue. Each record gives: J gene, D gene, V gene, clone size, CDR3 DNA, CDR3 protein. A D gene is named only where the DNA matches it firmly. Rows may omit the clone size; those that give it use once, few, many or a size class.

J gene: TRBJ2-7
D gene: .
V gene: TRBV6-1
clone size: many
CDR3 DNA: TGTGCCAGCAGTCAGAGCGACTTTTACGAGCAGTACTTC
CDR3 protein: CASSQSDFYEQYF

J gene: TRBJ1-1
D gene: .
V gene: TRBV6-1
clone size: .
CDR3 DNA: TGTGCCAGCAGTGAAGAACAGGCAGGAGGCACTGAAGCTTTCTTT
CDR3 protein: CASSEEQAGGTEAFF

J gene: TRBJ2-7
D gene: TRBD2
V gene: TRBV20-1
clone size: few
CDR3 DNA: TGCAGTGCTAGAATAGCGGGGAGCTACGAGCAGTACTTC
CDR3 protein: CSARIAGSYEQYF

J gene: TRBJ2-1
D gene: .
V gene: TRBV7-3
clone size: many
CDR3 DNA: TGTGCCAGCAGCCAGCTAGCCTCTTATAATGATGAGCAGTTCTTC
CDR3 protein: CASSQLASYNDEQFF

J gene: TRBJ2-1
D gene: .
V gene: TRBV4-3
clone size: .
CDR3 DNA: TGCGCCAGCAGCCAGGGGCCCTACAATGAGCAGTTCTTC
CDR3 protein: CASSQGPYNEQFF

J gene: TRBJ1-1
D gene: .
V gene: TRBV9
clone size: .
CDR3 DNA: TGTGCCAGCAGCGTAGAGCCGGTTGTCAGGGAAGCTTTCTTT
CDR3 protein: CASSVEPVVREAFF

J gene: TRBJ2-2
D gene: .
V gene: TRBV2
clone size: few
CDR3 DNA: TGTGCCAGCAGTGAAGCGGGACCGGCCAGGGGAACCGGGGAGCTGTTTTTT
CDR3 protein: CASSEAGPARGTGELFF

J gene: TRBJ2-1
D gene: TRBD2
V gene: TRBV15
clone size: .
CDR3 DNA: TGTGCCACCAGCAGTCGTTACCGGGGACTAGTATGGGATGAGCAGTTCTTC
CDR3 protein: CATSSRYRGLVWDEQFF

J gene: TRBJ2-7
D gene: TRBD1
V gene: TRBV7-9
clone size: .
CDR3 DNA: TGTGCCAGCAGCCCCCACTACAGGGGCGATTCCTACGAGCAGTACTTC
CDR3 protein: CASSPHYRGDSYEQYF

J gene: TRBJ2-7
D gene: .
V gene: TRBV6-1
clone size: few
CDR3 DNA: TGTGCCAGCAGTGAGGGGCAGGGGACCGAGCAGTACTTC
CDR3 protein: CASSEGQGTEQYF

J gene: TRBJ2-5
D gene: .
V gene: TRBV5-6
clone size: .
CDR3 DNA: TGTGCCAGCAGCACCTTGGACTTACAAGAGACCCAGTACTTC
CDR3 protein: CASSTLDLQETQYF

J gene: TRBJ2-3
D gene: TRBD1
V gene: TRBV7-3
clone size: .
CDR3 DNA: TGTGTCAGCAGCAGAACAGGGGGCACAGATACGCAGTATTTT
CDR3 protein: CVSSRTGGTDTQYF

J gene: TRBJ1-4
D gene: .
V gene: TRBV29-1
clone size: many
CDR3 DNA: TGCAGCGTTGAGGGGGAAGTTGGTTCTAATGAAAAACTGTTTTTT
CDR3 protein: CSVEGEVGSNEKLFF

J gene: TRBJ2-5
D gene: .
V gene: TRBV20-1
clone size: .
CDR3 DNA: TGCAGTGCTAGAGATCTGGGCAGGGTGGGCGGAGAGACCCAGTACTTC
CDR3 protein: CSARDLGRVGGETQYF

J gene: TRBJ2-1
D gene: TRBD2
V gene: TRBV4-2
clone size: .
CDR3 DNA: TGTGCCAGCAGCCCCAGAACAGCGGGAGAGGTCAATGAGCAGTTCTTC
CDR3 protein: CASSPRTAGEVNEQFF

J gene: TRBJ1-6
D gene: .
V gene: TRBV11-2
clone size: .
CDR3 DNA: TGTGCCAGCAGCTTTGGGATGCGTAATTCACCCCTCCACTTT
CDR3 protein: CASSFGMRNSPLHF

J gene: TRBJ2-7
D gene: TRBD1
V gene: TRBV5-1
clone size: .
CDR3 DNA: TGCGCCAGCAGCCACCTTTTGGGACAGGGGAACTACGAGCAGTACTTC
CDR3 protein: CASSHLLGQGNYEQYF

J gene: TRBJ2-7
D gene: .
V gene: TRBV7-6
clone size: .
CDR3 DNA: TGTGCCAGCAGCTTAGACAGGGCGAAATCCTACGAGCAGTACTTC
CDR3 protein: CASSLDRAKSYEQYF

J gene: TRBJ1-1
D gene: .
V gene: TRBV12-3/TRBV12-4
clone size: many
CDR3 DNA: TGTGCCAGCAGTTTTTCTGTGGTTACGGACACTGAAGCTTTCTTT
CDR3 protein: CASSFSVVTDTEAFF

J gene: TRBJ2-1
D gene: TRBD2
V gene: TRBV7-9
clone size: many
CDR3 DNA: TGTGCCAGCAGCTCCGGGACTAGCGCTTCTGAGCAGTTCTTC
CDR3 protein: CASSSGTSASEQFF

J gene: TRBJ2-3
D gene: .
V gene: TRBV18
clone size: many
CDR3 DNA: TGTGCCAGCTCACCAGTTCGGTCGGCAGATACGCAGTATTTT
CDR3 protein: CASSPVRSADTQYF

J gene: TRBJ1-2
D gene: .
V gene: TRBV12-1
clone size: .
CDR3 DNA: TGTGCCAGCAGCTGGGTAGACAGGCTGAACTATGGCTACACCTTC
CDR3 protein: CASSWVDRLNYGYTF